The 27 T cell receptor beta chains below were found in one sample sequenced in a study of cytomegalovirus exposure and HLA in healthy donors. The primer mix had 60 Vbeta and 13 Jbeta primers. TCRdb's table, derived via immunoSEQ multiplex PCR, lists solely in-frame clones and lacks some. The repertoire holds about 120,000 clones, with 75% as singletons. Sequencing was carried out using PBMCs. These receptors came from a woman aged 40 to 50 in good health and CMV-seropositive.

This chain links TRBV6-1 with TRBJ1-5; D not resolved. Trimming stripped 7 bases from V and 3 bases from J, with 13 bases between. CDR3 size: 14 residues. Germline V gives CDR1 MNHNS, CDR2 SASEGT. CDR3: CASTAGVLNQPQHF. CDR3 coding DNA: TGTGCCAGCACCGCCGGGGTGCTCAATCAGCCCCAGCATTTT.

The chain uses TRBV6-5 and TRBJ1-4, with 8 positions matching TRBD1. Germline V gene data show CDR1 as MNHEY and CDR2 as SVGAGI. Germline trimming cut 6 bases from V and 0 bases from J; bases unmatched to any gene: 3. The CDR3 spans 15 residues. The CDR3: CASRDRAATNEKLFF. CDR3 in DNA: TGTGCCAGCAGGGACAGGGCCGCAACTAATGAAAAACTGTTTTTT.

This clone has a handful of counts. The rearrangement uses TRBV4-1 and TRBJ2-7, with a possible D match to TRBD2 (6 bases). The CDR3 is made up of 13 amino acids. CDR1 and CDR2 from the germline V gene are MGHRA and YSYEKL. Trimming pared 1 base from V and 5 bases from J, leaving 9 bases between. CDR3 DNA: TGCGCCAGCAGCCAAGCCCTAGCGCACGAGCAGTACTTC. Its protein product is CASSQALAHEQYF.

This chain links TRBV4-2 with TRBJ2-3, with 7 bases matching TRBD1. Trimming removed 2 bases from V and 2 bases from J; junction bases left unmatched: 4. There are 15 residues in the CDR3. Germline-derived CDR1 and CDR2 are LGHNA and YNFKEQ. The DNA of the CDR3 is TGTGCCAGCAGCCAACCAGGGGGTTACACAGATACGCAGTATTTT. This translates into CASSQPGGYTDTQYF.

The chain carries TRBV27 and TRBJ2-7; tentative D call: TRBD1 (5 bases). Trimming removed 3 bases at V and 0 bases at J, with 9 bases between. Germline V gives CDR1 MNHEY, CDR2 SMNVEV (reference sequence). This CDR3 contains 14 residues. DNA of the CDR3: TGTGCCAGCAGTTTCTCAGGGTTCTCCTACGAGCAGTACTTC. It yields the protein CASSFSGFSYEQYF.

The chain recombines TRBV9 with TRBJ2-2, with D perhaps matching TRBD2 (5 bases). CDR3 size: 16 residues. V lost 0 bases and J 4 bases, leaving 13 bases between the germline ends. Germline V CDR1 and CDR2: SGDLS, YYNGEE. The CDR3 loop is CASSVERGAGTGELFF. DNA of the CDR3: TGTGCCAGCAGCGTAGAAAGAGGCGCGGGCACCGGGGAGCTGTTTTTT.

The chain employs TRBV10-3 and TRBJ1-2; no definite D call. This CDR3 has 14 amino acids. CDR1 is ENHRY and CDR2 is SYGVKD in the germline V gene. The germline V and J ends were trimmed by 3 bases and 3 bases, with 11 bases remaining between them. The DNA for the CDR3 is TGTGCCATCAGTGAAATGACGGGGTACTATGGCTACACCTTC. It specifies CAISEMTGYYGYTF.

The chain is built from TRBV7-3 and TRBJ2-1, with 8 bases lining up with TRBD2. The ends lost 5 bases at V and 7 bases at J; junction bases unmatched: 13. This CDR3 spans 16 amino acids. Germline values: CDR1 SGHTA, CDR2 FQGTGA. CDR3 region: CASSPGPGGPRNEQFF. For the CDR3, the DNA is TGTGCCAGCAGCCCTGGGCCGGGAGGGCCTCGTAATGAGCAGTTCTTC.

The V and J genes are TRBV30 and TRBJ2-3, with 9 bases that match TRBD2. CDR1 is GTSNPN and CDR2 is SVGIG in the germline V gene (reference sequence). This CDR3 region has 14 residues. V lost 2 bases, J lost 3 bases, and 3 bases stayed unmatched. The chain's CDR3 is CAWSSAGGTDTQYF. The CDR3 DNA is TGTGCCTGGAGTTCCGCGGGAGGGACAGATACGCAGTATTTT.

The genes are TRBV25-1 and TRBJ2-7; possibly TRBD2 for D (5 bases). The CDR3 contains 14 residues. Between the trimmed V and J ends, which lost 8 bases and 3 bases, there was a span of 17 bases. Germline V gives CDR1 MGHDK, CDR2 SYGVNS. The CDR3 nucleotides read TGTGCCAGCTCCTTTGCCGGGGAAGGCTACGAGCAGTACTTC. Translation: CASSFAGEGYEQYF.

The chain has TRBV4-3 and TRBJ1-1; 12 bases match TRBD1. The CDR3 totals 17 residues. The germline gives CDR1 LGHNA, CDR2 YSLEER. V lost 3 bases, J lost 7 bases, and 12 bases stayed unmatched. The CDR3 DNA follows: TGCGCCAGCAGCCAGACGAGTTTGGGACAGGGGGCGGGTGAAGCTTTCTTT. It translates to CASSQTSLGQGAGEAFF.

The genes are TRBV4-1 and TRBJ2-7; a weak D match, TRBD2 (6 bases). Deletions cut 3 bases from V and 3 bases from J, with 21 bases between. Germline CDR1 reads MGHRA; CDR2 reads YSYEKL. CDR3 length equals 17 residues. This CDR3 is CASSHNRAASAFYEQYF. The CDR3 DNA sequence: TGCGCCAGCAGCCACAACCGGGCGGCTAGCGCATTCTACGAGCAGTACTTC.

The chain links TRBV5-1 to TRBJ2-7, with D perhaps matching TRBD2 (7 bases). Trimming cost V 3 bases and J 2 bases, with 21 bases left between them. This CDR3 spans 17 amino acids. The germline gives CDR1 SGHRS, CDR2 YFSETQ. The CDR3 loop reads CASSSLGGDTMTYEQYF. CDR3 DNA sequence: TGCGCCAGCAGCTCATTAGGGGGGGACACTATGACCTACGAGCAGTACTTC.

The rearrangement links TRBV7-9 to TRBJ2-7, with D possibly TRBD2 on 6 matching bases. Trimming removed 5 bases at V and 0 bases at J, with 14 bases between. Germline V CDR1 and CDR2: SEHNR, FQNEAQ (reference sequence). The CDR3 spans 15 residues. CDR3 sequence: CASSARDLSSYEQYF. CDR3 nucleotide sequence: TGTGCCAGCAGCGCCCGGGACTTAAGCTCCTACGAGCAGTACTTC.

CDR3 loop: CASSFPGGPQETQYF. As DNA, the CDR3 is TGTGCCAGCAGTTTCCCCGGAGGGCCCCAAGAGACCCAGTACTTC. The chain carries TRBV5-6 and TRBJ2-5; a possible D gene is TRBD2 (6 bases). V was clipped by 5 bases and J by 1 base, with 15 bases between them. CDR3 size: 15 residues. CDR1 SGHDT and CDR2 YYEEEE come from the germline V gene.

The chain joins TRBV7-9 to TRBJ2-3; possible D gene TRBD2, 5 bases. CDR3 size: 18 residues. Germline CDR1 is SEHNR and CDR2 is FQNEAQ (reference sequence). The germline V and J ends were trimmed by 4 bases and 3 bases, with 23 bases remaining between them. In nucleotides, the CDR3 is TGTGCCAGCAGCTACCCGGTCGTTGAGGGATTAGGGACAGATACGCAGTATTTT. Translation gives CASSYPVVEGLGTDTQYF. Supplemented by reference TRBV7-9 and TRBJ2-3, the full variable domain reads DTGVSQNPRHKITKRGQNVTFRCDPISEHNRLYWYRQTLGQGPEFLTYFQNEAQLEKSRLLSDRFSAERPKGSFSTLEIQRTEQGDSAMYLCASSYPVVEGLGTDTQYFGPGTRLTVL.

The chain recombines TRBV5-1 with TRBJ2-5; D may be TRBD2 (6 bases). This CDR3 comprises 14 residues. Trimming stripped 0 bases from V and 5 bases from J, with 11 bases between. CDR1 and CDR2 (germline): SGHRS, YFSETQ. CDR3 sequence reads: CASSLAAGGETQYF. CDR3 sequence (DNA): TGCGCCAGCAGCTTGGCGGCAGGAGGGGAGACCCAGTACTTC. Full variable domain (remainder filled in from reference TRBV5-1 and TRBJ2-5): KAGVTQTPRYLIKTRGQQVTLSCSPISGHRSVSWYQQTPGQGLQFLFEYFSETQRNKGNFPGRFSGRQFSNSRSEMNVSTLELGDSALYLCASSLAAGGETQYFGPGTRLLVL.

The V gene is TRBV28, the J gene TRBJ1-1; D possibly corresponds to TRBD1 (6 bases). Trimming took off 4 bases at V and 5 bases at J, with 8 bases between the two ends. Germline V CDR1 and CDR2: MDHEN, SYDVKM. CDR3 length: 12 residues. The CDR3 DNA reads TGTGCCAGCAGTTCGACAGGTACTGAAGCTTTCTTT. Its translation: CASSSTGTEAFF.

This chain links TRBV25-1 with TRBJ2-7; a possible D gene is TRBD2 (6 bases). V was cut by 6 bases and J by 3 bases, with 9 bases left in between. The CDR3 is 12 amino acids. Germline CDR1 reads MGHDK; CDR2 reads SYGVNS. CDR3 loop: CASRTGSYEQYF. As DNA, the CDR3 is TGTGCCAGCAGAACCGGGAGCTACGAGCAGTACTTC.

Only a few counts were recorded for this clone. The chain links TRBV27 to TRBJ1-6; no clear D. Trimming took 2 bases from V and 12 from J, leaving 11 bases between them. The CDR3 consists of 13 residues. CDR1 and CDR2 (germline): MNHEY, SMNVEV (reference sequence). The CDR3 loop is CASSLRAAGPLHF. The DNA for the CDR3 is TGTGCCAGCAGTTTAAGGGCAGCGGGACCCCTCCACTTT.

The table lists this clone with a few counts. J is TRBJ1-2 and V is TRBV7-8; D not certain. CDR1 and CDR2 from the germline V gene are SGHVS and FQNEAQ. V was pared by 1 base and J by 0 bases, with 9 bases between. This CDR3 comprises 15 residues. The DNA for the CDR3 is TGTGCCAGCAGCTTAGATTGGCTAGCTAACTATGGCTACACCTTC. Translated, it gives CASSLDWLANYGYTF.

The chain employs TRBV21-1 and TRBJ2-6; TRBD1, the table's D call, was not compared with the DNA. TRBV21-1 is reported as a pseudogene. The CDR3 sequence is 15 residues long. For the CDR3, the DNA is TGTGCCAGAAGGACAGGGGAAGCTGGGGCCAACGTCCTGACTTTC. Its protein is CARRTGEAGANVLTF.

The sample holds a few counts of this clone. J is TRBJ2-7 and V is TRBV7-9, with 7 nucleotides matching TRBD2. The CDR3 has 15 residues. V lost 1 base and J lost 5; bases outside the gene matches: 8. From germline, CDR1 is SEHNR and CDR2 FQNEAQ (reference sequence). The CDR3 DNA is TGTGCCAGCAGCTTAGTGGGGCGGGAGAGCAACGAGCAGTACTTC. Translating it yields CASSLVGRESNEQYF.

This clone has more than one count but fewer than ten. The chain has TRBV7-2 and TRBJ2-5; D is ambiguous. Germline V lookup: CDR1 SGHTA, CDR2 FQGNSA. The V and J ends lost 5 bases and 5 bases respectively, with 15 bases between them. The CDR3 has 14 amino acids. The CDR3 spells CASSMGGFGETQYF. CDR3 bases: TGTGCCAGCAGCATGGGTGGGTTCGGGGAGACCCAGTACTTC.

V is TRBV7-2 and J is TRBJ2-5; a possible D gene is TRBD1 (6 bases). Per germline, CDR1 SGHTA and CDR2 FQGNSA. The CDR3 is 12 residues long. The V and J ends lost 8 bases and 9 bases respectively, with 16 bases between them. The CDR3 nucleotides read TGTGCCAGCTCGACAGGCCCGGCGGCCCAGTACTTC. This translates into CASSTGPAAQYF.

The V and J genes are TRBV9 and TRBJ1-2, with 8 positions matching TRBD1. Germline loops: CDR1 SGDLS, CDR2 YYNGEE. J was trimmed by 4 bases and V by 3 bases; bases with no gene match: 17. The CDR3 covers 18 residues. The CDR3 is CASSEQSISGGESYGYTF. The CDR3 DNA reads as TGTGCCAGCAGCGAGCAATCCATTTCAGGGGGCGAGTCCTATGGCTACACCTTC.

V gene TRBV7-9 combines with J gene TRBJ2-7, with D possibly matching TRBD2 (6 bases). The CDR3 is made up of 14 amino acids. Germline CDR1 is SEHNR and CDR2 is FQNEAQ (reference sequence). The V end lost 4 bases, the J end lost 2 bases, and 12 bases lay between the germline ends. This chain's CDR3 is CASSSGDGTYEQYF. CDR3 nucleotides: TGTGCCAGCAGCTCGGGGGACGGGACCTACGAGCAGTACTTC. The variable domain in full, completed from reference TRBV7-9 and TRBJ2-7, reads DTGVSQNPRHKITKRGQNVTFRCDPISEHNRLYWYRQTLGQGPEFLTYFQNEAQLEKSRLLSDRFSAERPKGSFSTLEIQRTEQGDSAMYLCASSSGDGTYEQYFGPGTRLTVT.